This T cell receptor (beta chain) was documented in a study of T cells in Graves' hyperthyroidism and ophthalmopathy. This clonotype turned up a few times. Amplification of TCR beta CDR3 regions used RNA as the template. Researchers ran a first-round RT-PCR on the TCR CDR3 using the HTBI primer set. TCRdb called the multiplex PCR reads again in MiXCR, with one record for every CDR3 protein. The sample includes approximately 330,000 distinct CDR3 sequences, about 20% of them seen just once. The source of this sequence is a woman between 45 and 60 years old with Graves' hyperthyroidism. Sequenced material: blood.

This CDR3 reads CASSERLAGADTQYF. Written as DNA, the CDR3 is TGTGCCAGCAGTGAACGACTAGCGGGAGCAGATACGCAGTATTTT. The V and J genes are TRBV6-1 and TRBJ2-3; 12 bases match TRBD2. The CDR3 sequence is 15 residues long. Germline V gene lookup returns CDR1 MNHNS and CDR2 SASEGT. V lost 2 bases, J lost 4 bases, and 1 base stayed unmatched.